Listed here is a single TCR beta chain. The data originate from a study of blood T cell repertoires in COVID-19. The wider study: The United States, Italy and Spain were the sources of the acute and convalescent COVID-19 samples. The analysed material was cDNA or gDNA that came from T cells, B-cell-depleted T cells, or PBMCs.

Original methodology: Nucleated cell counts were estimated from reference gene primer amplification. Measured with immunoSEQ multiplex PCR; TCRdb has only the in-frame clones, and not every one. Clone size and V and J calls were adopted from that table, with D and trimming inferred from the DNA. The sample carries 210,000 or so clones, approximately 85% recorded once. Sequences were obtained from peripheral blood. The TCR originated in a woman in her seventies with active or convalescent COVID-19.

DNA of the CDR3: TGTGCCAGCAGCCAAGTGGTGAGCTCCTACGAGCAGTACTTC. It codes for CASSQVVSSYEQYF. J is TRBJ2-7 and V is TRBV4-2; D gene uncertain. Germline values: CDR1 LGHNA, CDR2 YNFKEQ. This CDR3 has 14 amino acids. The ends were cut back, 1 base at V and 0 bases at J, with 7 bases in the middle.